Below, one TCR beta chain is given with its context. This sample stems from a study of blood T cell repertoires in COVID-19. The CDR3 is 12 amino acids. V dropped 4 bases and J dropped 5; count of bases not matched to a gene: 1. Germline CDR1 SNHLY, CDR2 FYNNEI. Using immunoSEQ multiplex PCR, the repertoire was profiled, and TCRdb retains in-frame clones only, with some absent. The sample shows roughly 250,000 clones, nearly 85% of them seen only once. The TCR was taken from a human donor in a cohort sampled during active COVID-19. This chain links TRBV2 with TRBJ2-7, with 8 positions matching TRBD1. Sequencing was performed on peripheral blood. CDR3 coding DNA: TGTGCCAGCAGTGGGACAGGGAACGAGCAGTACTTC. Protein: CASSGTGNEQYF.